The rows below give T cell receptor beta chains drawn from one sample of a study of T cells in Graves' hyperthyroidism and ophthalmopathy. TCRdb called the multiplex PCR reads again in MiXCR, with one record for every CDR3 protein. The sample carries 500,000 to 600,000 distinct CDR3 sequences, roughly 46% recorded once. The specimen was peripheral blood or thyroid tissue (not recorded which). The origin of the receptors is an adult woman with Graves' disease, either hyperthyroidism or ophthalmopathy (not recorded which). CDR3s include the opening cysteine and the closing phenylalanine or tryptophan. Fields, in order: D gene, V gene, J gene, clone size, CDR3 protein, CDR3 DNA. D genes are given only for firm matches. For some rows the clone size is stated as once, few or many, or as a class when expanded; others skip it.

-	TRBV5-1	TRBJ1-2	-	CASSLAPSGDGYTF	TGCGCCAGCAGCTTGGCGCCCAGCGGGGATGGCTACACCTTC
-	TRBV6-5	TRBJ2-2	many	CASSTYGGGTGELFF	TGTGCCAGCAGTACCTACGGGGGCGGAACCGGGGAGCTGTTTTTT
TRBD1	TRBV15	TRBJ1-5	few	CATSRGIQGDQPQHF	TGTGCCACCAGCAGAGGAATACAGGGGGATCAGCCCCAGCATTTT
TRBD1	TRBV2	TRBJ1-5	many	CASSEEQGYQPQHF	TGTGCCAGCAGTGAAGAACAGGGGTATCAGCCCCAGCATTTT
-	TRBV7-3	TRBJ1-1	-	CASSLTAGPNTEAFF	TGTGCCAGCAGCTTAACGGCAGGGCCGAACACTGAAGCTTTCTTT
-	TRBV7-2	TRBJ2-7	-	CASSPRPGEYEQYF	TGTGCCAGCAGCCCCCGGCCAGGGGAATACGAGCAGTACTTC
-	TRBV11-2	TRBJ2-7	many	CASSFSGTRQGEQYF	TGTGCCAGCAGCTTCTCGGGAACTCGCCAAGGCGAGCAGTACTTC
TRBD1	TRBV7-9	TRBJ2-2	-	CASSPTRTGNTGELFF	TGTGCCAGCAGCCCGACAAGGACAGGGAACACTGGGGAGCTGTTTTTT
-	TRBV5-1	TRBJ1-6	many	CASSLEGIHNSPLHF	TGCGCCAGCAGCTTGGAAGGAATCCATAATTCACCCCTCCACTTT
-	TRBV11-2	TRBJ1-6	-	CASSPDIDNSPLHF	TGTGCCAGCAGCCCCGACATTGATAATTCACCCCTCCACTTT
TRBD1	TRBV15	TRBJ1-1	few	CATSRAQGAWAFF	TGTGCCACCAGCAGAGCACAGGGGGCGTGGGCTTTCTTT
-	TRBV7-9	TRBJ1-4	-	CASSPDSREKLFF	TGTGCCAGCAGTCCTGACAGTAGGGAAAAACTGTTTTTT
-	TRBV20-1	TRBJ1-2	-	CSARGIGRTNYGYTF	TGCAGTGCTAGAGGGATAGGGCGGACTAACTATGGCTACACCTTC
-	TRBV5-1	TRBJ1-1	many	CASSLERGRDTEAFF	TGCGCCAGCAGCTTGGAACGCGGTCGGGACACTGAAGCTTTCTTT
-	TRBV10-2	TRBJ1-1	-	CASSGHGVGPYTEAFF	TGCGCCAGCAGCGGACACGGGGTGGGGCCATACACTGAAGCTTTCTTT
TRBD1	TRBV30	TRBJ1-2	many	CASKTGIYGYTF	TGTGCCTCTAAGACAGGGATATATGGCTACACCTTC
-	TRBV5-6	TRBJ2-5	-	CASTKVQQETQYF	TGTGCCAGCACCAAGGTCCAGCAAGAGACCCAGTACTTC
-	TRBV27	TRBJ1-5	-	CASSLAGELQPQHF	TGTGCCAGCAGTTTAGCAGGGGAGCTTCAGCCCCAGCATTTT
-	TRBV5-6	TRBJ2-7	-	CASRELALPYEQYF	TGTGCCAGCAGGGAGCTAGCGTTACCCTACGAGCAGTACTTC
-	TRBV20-1	TRBJ2-1	few	CSAAVSYRSNEQFF	TGCAGTGCCGCGGTCTCTTACCGGAGCAATGAGCAGTTCTTC
-	TRBV20-1	TRBJ2-5	-	CSARDHWGQETQYF	TGCAGTGCTAGAGATCATTGGGGACAAGAGACCCAGTACTTC
TRBD2	TRBV6-1	TRBJ2-5	once	CASRPSGTSGGMMETQYF	TGTGCCAGCAGACCTTCCGGGACTAGCGGGGGGATGATGGAGACCCAGTACTTC
TRBD2	TRBV20-1	TRBJ2-5	-	CSAFRDYQVETQYF	TGCAGTGCTTTCCGGGACTACCAAGTGGAGACCCAGTACTTC
-	TRBV7-3	TRBJ2-7	-	CASSLGPAGAGYYEQYF	TGTGCCAGCAGCTTGGGTCCCGCAGGGGCCGGGTACTACGAGCAGTACTTC
-	TRBV7-3	TRBJ1-4	-	CASSLAAGSSEKLFF	TGTGCCAGCAGCTTAGCGGCAGGGAGTAGTGAAAAACTGTTTTTT
-	TRBV19	TRBJ2-6	-	CASSIVAGANVLTF	TGTGCCAGTAGTATAGTAGCAGGGGCCAACGTCCTGACTTTC
-	TRBV5-1	TRBJ2-5	many	CASKGGPGETQYF	TGCGCCAGCAAGGGGGGGCCGGGAGAGACCCAGTACTTC
-	TRBV7-2	TRBJ2-7	many	CASSPVGDSYEQYF	TGTGCCAGCAGCCCTGTAGGCGATTCCTACGAGCAGTACTTC
-	TRBV7-3	TRBJ1-6	many	CASSLNPIGNSPLHF	TGTGCCAGCAGCTTAAACCCCATCGGGAATTCACCCCTCCACTTT
-	TRBV7-9	TRBJ1-4	-	CASSPLGESEKLFF	TGTGCCAGCAGCCCCCTCGGGGAGAGTGAAAAACTGTTTTTT
TRBD1	TRBV6-1	TRBJ2-5	-	CASSRETGAARQETQYF	TGTGCCAGCAGCCGCGAGACAGGGGCAGCCAGACAAGAGACCCAGTACTTC
TRBD1	TRBV2	TRBJ1-1	few	CASGFGPGQGNTEAFF	TGTGCCAGCGGCTTTGGCCCGGGACAGGGAAACACTGAAGCTTTCTTT
TRBD1	TRBV6-5	TRBJ2-2	-	CASSPGRGRGELFF	TGTGCCAGCAGCCCAGGAAGGGGGCGCGGGGAGCTGTTTTTT
-	TRBV6-6	TRBJ2-6	-	CASSPGGTSGANVLTF	TGTGCCAGCAGTCCAGGGGGGACCTCTGGGGCCAACGTCCTGACTTTC
-	TRBV5-1	TRBJ1-1	few	CASSWMGPNTEAFF	TGCGCCAGCAGCTGGATGGGCCCGAACACTGAAGCTTTCTTT
TRBD1	TRBV20-1	TRBJ2-5	-	CRPMTGQETQYF	TGCAGGCCCATGACAGGGCAAGAGACCCAGTACTTC
-	TRBV10-3	TRBJ2-4	-	CAISEGEAKNIQYF	TGTGCCATCAGTGAGGGTGAAGCCAAAAACATTCAGTACTTC
-	TRBV7-8	TRBJ1-5	many	CASTLGRALRPQHF	TGTGCCAGTACTCTTGGGCGGGCGCTGCGGCCCCAGCATTTT